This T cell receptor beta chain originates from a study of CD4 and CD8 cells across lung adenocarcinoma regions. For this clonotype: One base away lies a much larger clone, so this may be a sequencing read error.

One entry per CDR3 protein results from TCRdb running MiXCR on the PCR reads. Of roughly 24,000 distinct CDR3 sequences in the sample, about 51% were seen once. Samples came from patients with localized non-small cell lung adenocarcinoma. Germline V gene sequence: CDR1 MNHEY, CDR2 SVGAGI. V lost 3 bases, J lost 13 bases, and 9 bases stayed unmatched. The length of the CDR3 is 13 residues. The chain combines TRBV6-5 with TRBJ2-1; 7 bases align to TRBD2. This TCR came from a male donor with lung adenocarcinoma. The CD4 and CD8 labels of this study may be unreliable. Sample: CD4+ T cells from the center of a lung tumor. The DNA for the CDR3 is TGTGCCAGCAGTTATTATCAGGGAGGGGCCCAGTTCTTC. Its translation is CASSYYQGGAQFF.